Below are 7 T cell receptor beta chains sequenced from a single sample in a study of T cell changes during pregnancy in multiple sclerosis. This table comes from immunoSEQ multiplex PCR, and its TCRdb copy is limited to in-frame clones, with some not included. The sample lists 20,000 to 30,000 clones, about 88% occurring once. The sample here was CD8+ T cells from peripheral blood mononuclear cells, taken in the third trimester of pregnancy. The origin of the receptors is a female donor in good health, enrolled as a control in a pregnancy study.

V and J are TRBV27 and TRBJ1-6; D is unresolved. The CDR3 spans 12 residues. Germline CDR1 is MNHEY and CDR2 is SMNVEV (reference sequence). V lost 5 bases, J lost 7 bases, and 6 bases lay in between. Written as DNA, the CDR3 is TGTGCCAGCAGTAATCCGAATTCACCCCTCCACTTT. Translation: CASSNPNSPLHF.

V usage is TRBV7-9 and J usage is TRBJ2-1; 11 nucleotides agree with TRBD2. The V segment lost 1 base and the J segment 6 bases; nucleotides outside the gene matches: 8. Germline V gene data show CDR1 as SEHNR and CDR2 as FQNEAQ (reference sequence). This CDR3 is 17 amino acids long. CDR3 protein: CASSLGIAGGHSNEQFF. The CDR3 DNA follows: TGTGCCAGCAGCTTAGGAATAGCGGGGGGGCACTCCAATGAGCAGTTCTTC.

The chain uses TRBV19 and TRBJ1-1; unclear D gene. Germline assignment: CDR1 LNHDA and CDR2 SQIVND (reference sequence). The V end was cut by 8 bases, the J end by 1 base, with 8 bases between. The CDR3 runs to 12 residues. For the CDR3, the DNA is TGTGCCAGTGCAGCAGGGAACACTGAAGCTTTCTTT. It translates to CASAAGNTEAFF.

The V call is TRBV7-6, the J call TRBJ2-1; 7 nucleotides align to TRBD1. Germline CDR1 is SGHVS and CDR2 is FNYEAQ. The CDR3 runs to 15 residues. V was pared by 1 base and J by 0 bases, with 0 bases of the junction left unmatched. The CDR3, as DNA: TGTGCCAGCAGCTTAGAGGGGGCCTCCTACAATGAGCAGTTCTTC. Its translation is CASSLEGASYNEQFF.

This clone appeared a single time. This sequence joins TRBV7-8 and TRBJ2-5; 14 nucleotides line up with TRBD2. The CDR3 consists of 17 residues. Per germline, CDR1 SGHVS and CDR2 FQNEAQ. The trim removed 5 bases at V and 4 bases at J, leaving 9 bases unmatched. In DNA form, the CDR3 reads TGTGCCAGCAGCCCAGGGACTAGCGGGAGAAGTAGAGAGACCCAGTACTTC. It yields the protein CASSPGTSGRSRETQYF.

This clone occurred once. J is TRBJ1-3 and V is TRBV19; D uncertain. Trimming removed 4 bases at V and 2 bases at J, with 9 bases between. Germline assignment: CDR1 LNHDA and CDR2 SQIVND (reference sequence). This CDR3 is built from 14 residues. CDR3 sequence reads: CASSRKTTGNTIYF. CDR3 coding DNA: TGTGCCAGTAGTAGGAAGACTACTGGAAACACCATATATTTT.

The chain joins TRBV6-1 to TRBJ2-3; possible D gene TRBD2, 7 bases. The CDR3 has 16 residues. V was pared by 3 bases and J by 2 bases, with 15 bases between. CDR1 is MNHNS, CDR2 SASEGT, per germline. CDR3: CASSEEGGGPTDTQYF. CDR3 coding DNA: TGTGCCAGCAGTGAGGAGGGGGGGGGACCCACAGATACGCAGTATTTT.